These 13 T cell receptor beta chains came from one sample sequenced in a study of cytomegalovirus exposure and HLA in healthy donors. Assay: immunoSEQ multiplex PCR; the TCRdb copy retains only in-frame clones and omits some. The sample lists roughly 50,000 clones; more than 90% were seen once. The sequencing input was PBMCs. Source of these receptors: a man younger than 30 in good health and CMV-seronegative.

This chain joins TRBV7-8 and TRBJ2-7; 9 bases align to TRBD1. In germline, CDR1 is SGHVS, CDR2 FQNEAQ. Trimming cost V 4 bases and J 6 bases; bases outside gene matches: 10. The CDR3 is made up of 15 amino acids. CDR3 protein: CASSSLRDREGEQYF. CDR3 DNA sequence: TGTGCCAGCAGCTCTTTGCGGGACAGGGAGGGCGAGCAGTACTTC.

The chain couples TRBV19 to TRBJ2-1; 8 bases agree with TRBD1. This CDR3 is 15 amino acids long. V shed 5 bases, J shed 6 bases, and the junction held 9 bases outside the gene matches. Germline loops: CDR1 LNHDA, CDR2 SQIVND (reference sequence). Here the CDR3 DNA reads TGTGCCAGTAGTCTATCAGGGGGCGCGGTCAATGAGCAGTTCTTC. The encoded protein is CASSLSGGAVNEQFF.

The rearrangement joins TRBV2 to TRBJ1-1; TRBD1 is a possible D gene (5 bases). Trimming left V 6 bases short and J 1 base short, with 18 bases between. Germline CDR1 SNHLY, CDR2 FYNNEI. The CDR3 has 16 amino acids. The CDR3 nucleotides read TGTGCCAGCAGAGACGGACACCCCGTACGGAACACTGAAGCTTTCTTT. Its translation is CASRDGHPVRNTEAFF.

This clone was seen once. The CDR3 DNA sequence: TGTGCCAGCAGTGGCGGGACTAGCGGGAGGCTCTACGAGCAGTACTTC. Its protein is CASSGGTSGRLYEQYF. This chain connects TRBV28 to TRBJ2-7, with TRBD2 matching over 15 bases. The length of the CDR3 is 16 residues. The germline CDR1 and CDR2 sequences are MDHEN and SYDVKM. The V gene end was trimmed by 5 bases and the J gene end by 3 bases; junction bases not matched to a gene: 5.

V is TRBV5-1 and J is TRBJ2-5, with 8 positions matching TRBD1. The V segment lost 0 bases and the J segment 5 bases; nucleotides outside the gene matches: 9. CDR1 is SGHRS, CDR2 YFSETQ, per germline. The CDR3 loop spans 16 amino acids. CDR3 DNA sequence: TGCGCCAGCAGCTTGGAAGTCAGACAGGGGACCGAGACCCAGTACTTC. Protein sequence: CASSLEVRQGTETQYF.

This chain links TRBV4-1 with TRBJ1-1; no firm D call. The CDR3 length is 16 residues. Germline CDR1 MGHRA, CDR2 YSYEKL. The germline V and J ends were trimmed by 3 bases and 3 bases, with 17 bases remaining between them. The CDR3 DNA is TGCGCCAGCAGCCAGCTTATGACCAGGAAGGACACTGAAGCTTTCTTT. Residues: CASSQLMTRKDTEAFF.

This rearrangement joins TRBV6-6 to TRBJ2-5; D is perhaps TRBD2 (5 bases). The V gene's germline CDR1 is MNHNY and CDR2 SVGAGI (reference sequence). This CDR3 region has 13 residues. The V end was cut by 7 bases, the J end by 5 bases, with 14 bases between. The CDR3 loop reads CASTPASPETQYF. In DNA, the CDR3 is TGTGCCAGCACCCCAGCTAGCCCGGAGACCCAGTACTTC.

This sequence joins TRBV5-1 and TRBJ2-5, with unresolved D. The V end was cut by 4 bases, the J end by 2 bases, with 15 bases between. This CDR3 has 15 amino acids. Germline CDR1 SGHRS, CDR2 YFSETQ. The CDR3 DNA follows: TGCGCCAGCAGCCCATCGGGTAGCCGTCAAGAGACCCAGTACTTC. Translation gives CASSPSGSRQETQYF.

V usage is TRBV5-8 and J usage is TRBJ2-2; 7 bases fit TRBD1. The V gene's germline CDR1 is SGHTS and CDR2 YDEGEE. The trim removed 7 bases at V and 4 bases at J, leaving 10 bases unmatched. This CDR3 is 15 amino acids long. As DNA, the CDR3 is TGTGCCAGCGATAGTGGACAGGTCTTCACCGGGGAGCTGTTTTTT. This gives the protein CASDSGQVFTGELFF.

J is TRBJ2-4 and V is TRBV9; TRBD2 matches 13 bases. CDR3 length: 18 amino acids. Germline CDR1 SGDLS, CDR2 YYNGEE. The junction had 7 bases not matched to a gene; V was cut back by 4 bases and J by 0 bases. CDR3 DNA: TGTGCCAGCAGCTCCGGGACTAGCGGGGATCTAGCCAAAAACATTCAGTACTTC. Protein product: CASSSGTSGDLAKNIQYF.

This chain connects TRBV10-3 to TRBJ2-3; 10 bases line up with TRBD1. The V gene's germline CDR1 is ENHRY and CDR2 SYGVKD. The CDR3 length is 15 residues. The V and J ends lost 7 bases and 5 bases, in that order; junction bases with no gene match: 9. The CDR3 coding sequence is TGTGCCATCAATAGCCGACAGGGGGCTGGAGATACGCAGTATTTT. The encoded protein is CAINSRQGAGDTQYF.

This rearrangement joins TRBV5-6 to TRBJ2-7, with 15 bases aligning to TRBD2. J gave up 10 bases and V 4 bases, and 12 bases lay outside the gene matches. The CDR3 is 16 amino acids. Germline lookup yields CDR1 SGHDT and CDR2 YYEEEE. The CDR3 protein is CASSTRTSGRAPGQYF. The CDR3 nucleotides are TGTGCCAGCAGCACTCGGACTAGCGGGAGGGCCCCGGGACAGTACTTC.

The genes are TRBV28 and TRBJ2-7; tentative D call: TRBD1 (6 bases). The V end lost 6 bases, the J end lost 3 bases, and 15 bases lay between the germline ends. In germline, CDR1 is MDHEN, CDR2 SYDVKM. The CDR3 covers 14 residues. DNA of the CDR3: TGTGCCAGCAGCTGGGTTGGGACACTCTACGAGCAGTACTTC. This codes for CASSWVGTLYEQYF.